This is a list of T cell receptor beta chains from one sample in a study of neurological immune-mediated disorders. Using its own MiXCR run on the 5' RACE reads, TCRdb lists one record per CDR3 protein. This table holds roughly 59,000 distinct CDR3 sequences, 5.2% found once. Sequencing was performed on PBMCs. These receptors originate from a human donor with multiple sclerosis. The donor label of this sample is uncertain. CDR3s include the opening cysteine and the closing phenylalanine or tryptophan. D genes are given only for firm matches. Expanded clones get a size class; other rows say once, few or many, or leave the size out.

TGTGCCAGCAGCTTAGGAGGGAACACCGGGGAGCTGTTTTTT	CASSLGGNTGELFF	-	-	TRBJ2-2	TRBV7-8
TGTGCCAGCAGTTACGACTATGGCTACACCTTC	CASSYDYGYTF	-	many	TRBJ1-2	TRBV6-6
TGTGCCAGCTCACAAGAGGGTACTAGCTATGGCTACACCTTC	CASSQEGTSYGYTF	-	many	TRBJ1-2	TRBV18
TGTGCCAGCAGCCCCTCTGCTCTCCACTCCTACGAGCAGTACTTC	CASSPSALHSYEQYF	-	many	TRBJ2-7	TRBV7-9
TGCAGTGCGATACAGGGGCTCGAGCAGTACTTC	CSAIQGLEQYF	TRBD1	few	TRBJ2-7	TRBV20-1
TGTGCCAGCAGCGTGGGACATACCTACGAGCAGTACTTC	CASSVGHTYEQYF	-	many	TRBJ2-7	TRBV7-9
TGCGCCAGCAGCTTGGCCCAGGGTGGCTATGGCTACACCTTC	CASSLAQGGYGYTF	-	many	TRBJ1-2	TRBV5-1
TGCAGTGCTAGTGGGGAGGTATCACTTAACTATGGCTACACCTTC	CSASGEVSLNYGYTF	-	many	TRBJ1-2	TRBV20-1
TGCAGCGTTTACTACAGGGGTTCGGAAACTGAAGCTTTCTTT	CSVYYRGSETEAFF	TRBD1	many	TRBJ1-1	TRBV29-1
TGTGCCAGCGGATTGTCCCCAGGGAGGGGAACAGATACGCAGTATTTT	CASGLSPGRGTDTQYF	TRBD2	many	TRBJ2-3	TRBV2
TGCGCCAGCAGCTTACAGGGAACGAACACTGAAGCTTTCTTT	CASSLQGTNTEAFF	-	many	TRBJ1-1	TRBV5-1
TGCGCCAGCAGCTTCTCGACAGGGTATCAAAAAAGCTCCTACGAGCAGTACTTC	CASSFSTGYQKSSYEQYF	TRBD1	many	TRBJ2-7	TRBV5-1
TGTGCCAGCAGCTTGGGTAGCGGGAGTTACAATGAGCAGTTCTTC	CASSLGSGSYNEQFF	TRBD2	many	TRBJ2-1	TRBV5-5
TGTGCCAGCACCTCAACGGGACTGCATTACGAGCAGTACTTC	CASTSTGLHYEQYF	-	many	TRBJ2-7	TRBV6-1
TGCAGTGCCACTAGCGGGCTCAGGACGGGTGAGCAGTTCTTC	CSATSGLRTGEQFF	TRBD2	-	TRBJ2-1	TRBV20-1
TGCGCCAGCAGCTTTTCTCCAGGGGGCCTCCGCACTGAAGCTTTCTTT	CASSFSPGGLRTEAFF	TRBD1	many	TRBJ1-1	TRBV5-1
TGTGCCACCAAGCGCGGAAATTACTCACCCCTCCACTTT	CATKRGNYSPLHF	-	many	TRBJ1-6	TRBV15
TGCAGCGTTGAACAGGGAGTGGGTAAGCCCCAGCATTTT	CSVEQGVGKPQHF	-	many	TRBJ1-5	TRBV29-1
TGCAGTGCTAGAACACAAGACAGGCCGTTCACTGAAGCTTTCTTT	CSARTQDRPFTEAFF	-	many	TRBJ1-1	TRBV20-1
TGCAGTGCTAGAGATCTTGGGGAAGGCAATCAGCCCCAGCATTTT	CSARDLGEGNQPQHF	-	-	TRBJ1-5	TRBV20-1
TGCGCCAGCAGTGAGGGCAGCCATGGAAACACCATATATTTT	CASSEGSHGNTIYF	-	many	TRBJ1-3	TRBV5-1
TGCGCCAGCAGCTTGGGTTCAGGATCGGATTCACCCCTCCACTTT	CASSLGSGSDSPLHF	-	many	TRBJ1-6	TRBV5-1
TGTGCCAGCAGTTCGGACCTGATAGTCCTGACTTTC	CASSSDLIVLTF	-	many	TRBJ2-6	TRBV27
TGTGCCAGCAGCTTGCTACTAGCGGGGTGGAATGAGCAGTTCTTC	CASSLLLAGWNEQFF	TRBD2	many	TRBJ2-1	TRBV5-6
TGCGCCAGCAGCTTGGAAGGGGGCCGGAACACTGAAGCTTTCTTT	CASSLEGGRNTEAFF	TRBD1	many	TRBJ1-1	TRBV5-1
TGCGCCAGCAGCACAGACAGGGTAGCTGGGGCCAACGTCCTGACTTTC	CASSTDRVAGANVLTF	TRBD1	many	TRBJ2-6	TRBV5-1
TGCAGTGCTAGAGTGGGGGCCGACCTGAACACCGGGGAGCTGTTTTTT	CSARVGADLNTGELFF	-	many	TRBJ2-2	TRBV20-1
TGTGCCAGCAGCGCCCGGGGATGGACAGATACACAGTATTTT	CASSARGWTDTQYF	-	-	TRBJ2-3	TRBV9
TGCGCCAGCAGCCTGCGGTTCAAGGACTATGGCTACACCTTC	CASSLRFKDYGYTF	-	many	TRBJ1-2	TRBV5-1
TGCAGTGCTAGAGATCCGGGACGGGGTGAAAAACTGTTTTTT	CSARDPGRGEKLFF	-	many	TRBJ1-4	TRBV20-1
TGCGCCAGCAGCCAGGGACAGCCGACGTCAAACAACCACTTC	CASSQGQPTSNNHF	TRBD1	many	TRBJ2-5	TRBV5-1
TGTGCCAGCAGCTTAGTCTATGGGGCTGTACCCCTCCACTTT	CASSLVYGAVPLHF	-	many	TRBJ1-6	TRBV7-6
TGTGCCAGCAGCCGGTACTTGAATCAGCCCCAGCATTTT	CASSRYLNQPQHF	-	few	TRBJ1-5	TRBV6-1
TGTGCCAGCAAGGTGGCTCCCCTAAACTACGAGCAGTACTTC	CASKVAPLNYEQYF	-	many	TRBJ2-7	TRBV18
TGTGCCAGCAGTGACGGACAGAACACTGAAGCTTTCTTT	CASSDGQNTEAFF	-	many	TRBJ1-1	TRBV6-6
TGCGCCAGCAGCATCCTCCGGGGGGAGACCCAGTACTTC	CASSILRGETQYF	-	many	TRBJ2-5	TRBV4-1
TGTGCCAGCAGCAGGGCACCCTATAGCAATCAGCCCCAGCATTTT	CASSRAPYSNQPQHF	-	many	TRBJ1-5	TRBV12-3/TRBV12-4
TGCAGTGCAGTTACTAGCGGGGGTGCAGATACGCAGTATTTT	CSAVTSGGADTQYF	TRBD2	many	TRBJ2-3	TRBV20-1
TGCGCCAGCCGTGGGGGGACCCCTGAAGCTTTCTTT	CASRGGTPEAFF	-	many	TRBJ1-1	TRBV5-1
TGTGCCAGCAGCGGGACACCTGGGACACACAAAGACACTGAAGCTTTCTTT	CASSGTPGTHKDTEAFF	-	many	TRBJ1-1	TRBV5-6
TGCGCCAGCAGTTTAACAGGGGCCACCGGGGAGCTGTTTTTT	CASSLTGATGELFF	TRBD1	many	TRBJ2-2	TRBV5-1
TGTGCCAGCACCTCCCTTCGGGACACCGGGGAGCTGTTTTTT	CASTSLRDTGELFF	-	few	TRBJ2-2	TRBV27
TGTGCCAGCAGTGGGGGACAGTCGGGATCGCCCCAGCATTTT	CASSGGQSGSPQHF	TRBD1	many	TRBJ1-5	TRBV27
TGTGCCAGCAGCGCCGGGAATAACTATGGCTACACCTTC	CASSAGNNYGYTF	-	many	TRBJ1-2	TRBV5-4
TGTGCCAGCAGTCCTCCTCGGCGGGGGGCGGGAGATACGCAGTATTTT	CASSPPRRGAGDTQYF	TRBD2	many	TRBJ2-3	TRBV12-3/TRBV12-4
TGTGCCAGCAGCGGAGGGGCCTTAGGTGAAAAACTGTTTTTT	CASSGGALGEKLFF	-	many	TRBJ1-4	TRBV9